Below, 23 T cell receptor beta chains from the same sample are listed, as sequenced in a study of T cells in Graves' hyperthyroidism and ophthalmopathy (dated by TCRdb to 2018 to 2020). Libraries were built with multiplex PCR. The run used an Illumina HiSeq 2000. Amplification of TCR beta CDR3 regions was carried out from RNA transcripts. For the first round of RT-PCR on the TCR CDR3, the HTBI primer set was used together with the Qiagen OneStep RT-PCR kit. The public reads were quality trimmed at Q25 with fastp and then assembled into clones with MiXCR by TCRdb, keeping productive beta chains. CDR3 protein duplicates are merged, each entry listing the most common genes and DNA. The table for this sample lists hundreds of thousands of distinct CDR3 sequences; 14% of them were counted only once. 10% to 13% of the sample belongs to the ten largest clones. Sequenced sample: blood. The receptor set was obtained from a woman aged 18-30 years with Graves' hyperthyroidism.

This clonotype was seen ten or more times. The chain is built from TRBV11-2 and TRBJ1-2; a weak D match, TRBD1 (5 bases). The CDR3 sequence is 16 residues long. Trimming shortened V by 3 bases and J by 2 bases, and 16 bases separated the two germline ends. The germline CDR1 and CDR2 sequences are SGHAT and FQNNGV. The CDR3 is CASSLVIGTPNYGYTF. CDR3 bases: TGTGCCAGCAGCTTGGTCATAGGGACGCCAAACTATGGCTACACCTTC.

V gene TRBV5-1 combines with J gene TRBJ1-1; D gene unclear. The CDR3 totals 14 residues. Trimming removed 1 base at V and 1 base at J, with 8 bases between. CDR1 is SGHRS, CDR2 YFSETQ, per germline. Here the CDR3 DNA reads TGCGCCAGCAGCTTGTGGGGTAGGAACACTGAAGCTTTCTTT. Translating it yields CASSLWGRNTEAFF.

V is TRBV9 and J is TRBJ2-1, with TRBD2 matching 8 bases. CDR3 length: 16 amino acids. Germline values: CDR1 SGDLS, CDR2 YYNGEE. V lost 3 bases to trimming and J lost 1 base; unmatched junction nucleotides: 6. CDR3 loop: CASSDQAGGSYNEQFF. The CDR3 DNA follows: TGTGCCAGCAGCGACCAGGCGGGAGGTTCCTACAATGAGCAGTTCTTC.

V is TRBV9 and J is TRBJ2-1; the match to TRBD2 covers 11 bases. The CDR3 length is 16 residues. The V segment lost 3 bases and the J segment 4 bases; nucleotides outside the gene matches: 6. Germline CDR1 SGDLS, CDR2 YYNGEE. The CDR3 loop reads CASSDSLAGGYNEQFF. The CDR3 DNA reads TGTGCCAGCAGCGACTCCCTAGCGGGAGGATACAATGAGCAGTTCTTC.

The chain employs TRBV27 and TRBJ2-7; maybe TRBD2 (6 bases). CDR1 and CDR2 from the germline V gene are MNHEY and SMNVEV (reference sequence). The CDR3 loop spans 14 amino acids. Trimming removed 5 bases at V and 7 bases at J, with 18 bases between. In nucleotides, the CDR3 is TGTGCCAGCAGTCGATCGCGGGGTCGGGCTGAGCAGTACTTC. Residues: CASSRSRGRAEQYF.

This clonotype turned up a few times. J is TRBJ2-5 and V is TRBV13; 12 nucleotides line up with TRBD2. V lost 5 bases to trimming and J lost 3 bases; unmatched junction nucleotides: 7. This CDR3 is built from 16 residues. CDR1 and CDR2 from the germline V gene are PRHDT and FYEKMQ (reference sequence). CDR3 DNA: TGTGCCAGCAGCGGCAGACTAGCGGGAGAGGAAGAGACCCAGTACTTC. Encoded protein: CASSGRLAGEEETQYF.

The chain employs TRBV5-1 and TRBJ2-2, with 8 bases matching TRBD1. Germline assignment: CDR1 SGHRS and CDR2 YFSETQ. This CDR3 contains 15 residues. V lost 2 bases and J lost 9; bases outside the gene matches: 9. The CDR3 protein is CASSFGTGLNRELFF. The CDR3 DNA sequence: TGCGCCAGCAGCTTTGGGACAGGTTTGAATCGGGAGCTGTTTTTT.

This clonotype was seen many times. The chain combines TRBV6-1 with TRBJ2-7; the match to TRBD2 covers 10 bases. J gave up 2 bases and V 8 bases, and 3 bases lay outside the gene matches. Germline CDR1 and CDR2: MNHNS and SASEGT. CDR3 size: 13 residues. The CDR3 protein is CASGLAGAYEQYF. In DNA, the CDR3 is TGTGCCAGCGGGCTAGCGGGGGCCTACGAGCAGTACTTC.

The CDR3 loop is CASSYGRGRGEKLFF. CDR3 coding DNA: TGTGCCAGCAGTTATGGGAGGGGAAGAGGTGAAAAACTGTTTTTT. This chain uses TRBV6-1 with TRBJ1-4, with D tentatively TRBD1 (5 bases). The length of the CDR3 is 15 residues. Germline assignment: CDR1 MNHNS and CDR2 SASEGT. V was cut by 5 bases and J by 7 bases, with 17 bases left in between.

The chain has TRBV20-1 and TRBJ1-1; D unclear. The CDR3 is made up of 14 amino acids. Trimming pared 2 bases from V and 0 bases from J, leaving 10 bases between. The germline CDR1 and CDR2 sequences are DFQATT and SNEGSKA (reference sequence). DNA of the CDR3: TGCAGTGCTAGACTAAAGGACCTGAACACTGAAGCTTTCTTT. It specifies CSARLKDLNTEAFF.

J is TRBJ2-7 and V is TRBV4-3; TRBD2 agrees at 7 bases. The CDR3 is 16 amino acids. Germline V gene lookup returns CDR1 LGHNA and CDR2 YSLEER. V shed 0 bases, J shed 7 bases, and the junction held 12 bases outside the gene matches. The CDR3 sequence is CASSQDPGTTSWEQYF. The DNA for the CDR3 is TGCGCCAGCAGCCAAGATCCGGGGACTACATCTTGGGAGCAGTACTTC.

The rearrangement uses TRBV12-3 or TRBV12-4 and TRBJ2-1; TRBD2 matches at 9 bases. J gave up 4 bases and V 1 base, and 5 bases lay outside the gene matches. CDR3 length: 16 residues. This CDR3 is CASSLVAGVVYNEQFF. Written as DNA, the CDR3 is TGTGCCAGCAGTTTAGTAGCGGGAGTAGTTTACAATGAGCAGTTCTTC.

The rearrangement uses TRBV11-3 and TRBJ2-1; 8 bases agree with TRBD1. Germline V gives CDR1 SGHNT, CDR2 YENEEA. Unmatched junction bases numbered 9, after V lost 6 bases and J lost 8 bases. The CDR3 runs 14 residues. The CDR3: CASRAQGADDEQFF. The CDR3 region has the DNA TGTGCCAGCAGAGCCCAGGGGGCTGACGATGAGCAGTTCTTC.

This clonotype has ten or more counts. The rearrangement joins TRBV28 to TRBJ2-7; D possibly corresponds to TRBD2 (6 bases). This CDR3 spans 19 amino acids. Germline loops: CDR1 MDHEN, CDR2 SYDVKM. V dropped 7 bases and J dropped 6 bases, with 34 bases sitting between them. The CDR3 DNA reads as TGTGCCAGCATCGGGCTAGCGTTACATACCCGAAAGGGGCAAATCGAGCAGTACTTC. This codes for CASIGLALHTRKGQIEQYF.

The J gene is TRBJ1-6, the V gene TRBV28; D is possibly TRBD1 (6 bases). The germline CDR1 and CDR2 sequences are MDHEN and SYDVKM. Trimming left V 5 bases short and J 10 bases short, with 18 bases between. This CDR3 region has 15 residues. In nucleotides, the CDR3 is TGTGCCAGCAGTCGAGGGCTGGGGGCAGAGTCACCCCTCCACTTT. This gives the protein CASSRGLGAESPLHF.

This clonotype was found many times. The V gene is TRBV11-2, the J gene TRBJ2-3; no firm D call. The CDR3 is 17 residues long. Germline V gives CDR1 SGHAT, CDR2 FQNNGV. V lost 5 bases and J 4 bases, leaving 22 bases between the germline ends. The CDR3 DNA is TGTGCCAGCAGCCCGACCCCCGATAGGGTAGGACCAGATACGCAGTATTTT. Its protein product is CASSPTPDRVGPDTQYF.

This clonotype has a count of ten or more. The chain uses TRBV12-3 or TRBV12-4 and TRBJ2-7, with D possibly being TRBD2 (6 bases). The CDR3 is made up of 14 amino acids. Trimming took off 7 bases at V and 6 bases at J, with 19 bases between the two ends. The DNA of the CDR3 is TGTGCCAGCAAACCGGGACTTACTACTGGCGAGCAGTACTTC. The encoded protein is CASKPGLTTGEQYF.

The genes are TRBV20-1 and TRBJ2-5, with 9 bases identical to TRBD2. The CDR3 contains 13 residues. Germline lookup yields CDR1 DFQATT and CDR2 SNEGSKA (reference sequence). The CDR3 DNA sequence: TGCAGCGCGGGGGGGGAATTCAAAGAGACCCAGTACTTC. Encoded protein: CSAGGEFKETQYF.

Ten or more counts support this clonotype. V gene TRBV7-8 combines with J gene TRBJ2-2; D is tentatively TRBD1 or TRBD2 (5 bases each). CDR3 length equals 15 residues. The V end lost 5 bases, the J end lost 7 bases, and 17 bases lay between the germline ends. Per the germline V gene, CDR1 is SGHVS and CDR2 is FQNEAQ. The CDR3 DNA follows: TGTGCCAGCAGCCACGCATGGGGGACCGGCGGGGAGCTGTTTTTT. As protein: CASSHAWGTGGELFF. Filled out from reference TRBV7-8 and TRBJ2-2, the complete variable domain reads GAGVSQSPRYKVAKRGQDVALRCDPISGHVSLFWYQQALGQGPEFLTYFQNEAQLDKSGLPSDRFFAERPEGSVSTLKIQRTQQEDSAVYLCASSHAWGTGGELFFGEGSRLTVL.

The table lists this clonotype with a few counts. V usage is TRBV18 and J usage is TRBJ2-1; TRBD1 matches at 12 bases. CDR3 length equals 18 residues. Looked up from germline, CDR1 is KGHSH and CDR2 is LQKENI. With 3 bases clipped from V and 8 bases from J, the junction kept 14 bases outside the gene matches. This CDR3 is CASSPFGTGGAFLYEQFF. Here the CDR3 DNA reads TGTGCCAGCTCACCCTTTGGGACAGGGGGCGCGTTTCTTTATGAGCAGTTCTTC.

This clonotype was recorded many times. The chain combines TRBV7-9 with TRBJ2-7; 7 bases are shared with TRBD1. Germline V CDR1 and CDR2: SEHNR, FQNEAQ (reference sequence). The CDR3 extends over 14 amino acids. Losses at the gene ends were 4 bases for V and 0 bases for J; bases not matched to a gene: 3. The CDR3 reads CASSSDRSSYEQYF. CDR3 coding DNA: TGTGCCAGCAGCTCGGACAGGAGCTCCTACGAGCAGTACTTC.

J is TRBJ1-3 and V is TRBV6-7; no clear D gene. TRBV6-7 carries the ORF label, with uncertain function. Trimming removed 0 bases at V and 1 base at J, with 16 bases between. CDR3 length: 18 residues. The CDR3 DNA reads as TGTGCCAGCAGTTACTCAATTTGGCGAGGCCCTTCTGGAAACACCATATATTTT. Protein: CASSYSIWRGPSGNTIYF.

The table lists this clonotype with a few counts. The J gene is TRBJ1-4, the V gene TRBV29-1; the D is unclear. This CDR3 is 13 amino acids long. Germline V gene data show CDR1 as SQVTM and CDR2 as ANQGSEA. V gave up 7 bases and J gave up 7 bases, with 16 bases separating them. The CDR3, as DNA: TGCAGCGCCAGAGGCGGGAGGAGTGAAAAACTGTTTTTT. Residues: CSARGGRSEKLFF.